The source of this TCR beta chain is a study of beta chain features in type 1 diabetes. The CDR3 consists of 14 residues. Trimming removed 4 bases from V and 1 base from J, with 10 bases in between. Looked up from germline, CDR1 is SNHLY and CDR2 is FYNNEI. About this clone: What it binds is unknown.

Isolated RNA was reverse transcribed in full, so expressed TCRB transcripts were sequenced. Profiling relied on immunoSEQ multiplex PCR, and the TCRdb table lists in-frame clones only, not all of them. The data show about 650,000 clones, roughly 12% seen once. General study results and limits: Type 1 diabetes patients showed a moderate but significant shortening of TCRB CDR3s in all four CD4+ subsets. Sequencing from cDNA could over-represent high-TCR-expressing cells. Healthy donors had naive, central memory and Treg TCRB repertoires that appeared less similar than those seen among patients.

V gene TRBV2 combines with J gene TRBJ1-1, with D perhaps TRBD1 (6 bases). The specimen was naive CD4+ T cells from blood. The TCR originated in a man aged 25 to 45 with type 1 diabetes. In DNA form, the CDR3 reads TGTGCCAGCAGTGCTCGCAGGGGGAACACTGAAGCTTTCTTT. As protein: CASSARRGNTEAFF.